The 3 T cell receptor beta chains presented below share a single source sample, sequenced in a study of blood T cells in healthy people across ages. Sample-barcoded 5' priming and a J-beta primer mix drove a second PCR of roughly 6 to 12 cycles. MiXCR, run by TCRdb on the 5' RACE reads, gives a single entry per CDR3 protein. The table includes around 800,000 distinct CDR3 sequences, roughly 26% detected once. The sample also formed part of further work on T cells of mothers and their children.

The specimen sequenced was blood. The receptor source for this set is a boy aged 10-17 years in good health.

V usage is TRBV12-5 and J usage is TRBJ2-6; D possibly corresponds to TRBD1 (6 bases). V shed 11 bases and J shed 0 bases, with 17 bases lying between them. This CDR3 has 16 amino acids. CDR1 and CDR2 from the germline V gene are LGHNT and FRNRAP. This CDR3 reads CAVNQGPFSGANVLTF. In nucleotides, the CDR3 is TGTGCTGTTAATCAGGGGCCCTTCTCTGGGGCCAACGTCCTGACTTTC. The whole variable domain, remainder taken from reference TRBV12-5 and TRBJ2-6, is DARVTQTPRHKVTEMGQEVTMRCQPILGHNTVFWYRQTMMQGLELLAYFRNRAPLDDSGMPKDRFSAEMPDATLATLKIQPSEPRDSAVYFCAVNQGPFSGANVLTFGAGSRLTVL.

This clonotype has a count of ten or more. In nucleotides, the CDR3 is TGTGCCAGCAGTAGACAGGGGGCGGCCGGGGAGCTGTTTTTT. This encodes CASSRQGAAGELFF. This chain connects TRBV9 to TRBJ2-2, with TRBD1 identical over 10 bases. The CDR3 totals 14 residues. Per germline, CDR1 SGDLS and CDR2 YYNGEE. Unmatched junction bases numbered 4, after V lost 5 bases and J lost 6 bases.

This sequence joins TRBV4-2 and TRBJ2-3; 8 bases agree with TRBD1. The CDR3 length is 19 residues. Germline CDR1 LGHNA, CDR2 YNFKEQ. V shed 0 bases, J shed 2 bases, and the junction held 13 bases outside the gene matches. CDR3: CASSQDGYGQGASTDTQYF. The DNA of the CDR3 is TGTGCCAGCAGCCAAGATGGTTACGGGCAGGGGGCTTCCACAGATACGCAGTATTTT.